This TCR beta chain was recovered during a study of T-cell reconstitution after alpha-beta-depleted transplantation in children (dated by TCRdb to about 2016). Background for the entire study: Using TCR repertoire profiling, the study quantitatively followed how T-cell immune reconstitution unfolded in children after TCRalphabeta/CD19-depleted allogeneic hematopoietic cell transplantation.

This clonotype was recorded many times. Its antigen specificity is not known. No per-base quality is available; no much larger clone lies one base away. The CDR3 starts with the cysteine, ends with the phenylalanine, and has 15 residues. The entry retains the CDR3 DNA only, 45 bases that are in frame from base 1. V loses 4 bases, J loses 1 base, and the germline ends lie 11 bases apart. The library was prepared using PCR. TCRdb records Illumina HiSeq 2500 as the sequencer. TCR library preparation used molecular barcoding, with unique molecular identifiers applied to normalize quantification of the TCRbeta repertoire. TCRdb ran its own pipeline on the public reads, namely fastp trimming at Q25 and MiXCR clone calling, and kept in-frame beta chains. Every distinct CDR3 protein forms one entry, paired with its most common genes and DNA. The sample table contains roughly 100,000 distinct CDR3 sequences; only one count was recorded for roughly 8.4% of them. The ten largest clonotypes hold roughly 6.9% of the sample.

The chain uses TRBV12-3 or TRBV12-4 and TRBJ1-5, with a weak D call of TRBD1 (6 bases match). The TCR sequence derives from a human donor who donated a stem cell graft to a child with congenital amegakaryocytic thrombocytopenia. Specimen: PBMCs from the stem cell graft donor, collected from the stem cell graft. This receptor has the CDR3 CASSSRGGSNQPQHF. Here is the DNA: TGTGCCAGCAGTTCCAGGGGTGGCAGCAATCAGCCCCAGCATTTT.